This entry features one T cell receptor beta chain sequence. MiXCR, run by TCRdb on the RACE reads, gives a single entry per CDR3 protein. The profile covers more than 250,000 distinct CDR3 sequences, with 8.6% appearing a single time and 2.3% taken by the ten largest. Described time point: pre-sensitization, week 0. Documented treatment: therapeutic diphenylcyclopropenone sensitization with weekly scalp DPC. The sample belongs to a study of human T cells and chemical hapten exposure. The CDR3 extends over 12 amino acids. CDR1 is SEHNR and CDR2 is FQNEAQ in the germline V gene (reference sequence). V was pared by 4 bases and J by 5 bases, with 8 bases between.

This TCR was recovered from a woman between 40 and 50 years old with alopecia areata. Some clones in this sample may be carry-over from other donors' samples. The sequences come from whole blood, collected in connection with sensitization to the hapten diphenylcyclopropenone (DPC). J is TRBJ2-5 and V is TRBV7-9; no firm D call. The CDR3 sequence is CASSSLRETQYF. The DNA of the CDR3 is TGTGCCAGCAGCTCCCTAAGGGAGACCCAGTACTTC.